This T cell receptor beta chain was recorded in a study of T cells in localized non-small cell lung cancer. Sequencing was performed with immunoSEQ multiplex PCR; in TCRdb, only in-frame clones are kept and a portion is missing. The data contain tens of thousands of clones, around 82% of them seen just once; the ten biggest clones take up 3.5% to 5.5%. Germline values: CDR1 KGHSH, CDR2 LQKENI. Trimming took off 2 bases at V and 7 bases at J, with 14 bases between the two ends. The CDR3 spans 14 residues. This TCR was sampled from a woman between 40 and 69 years old with stage II lung adenocarcinoma. Material: PBMCs, obtained before any cancer treatment. The chain carries TRBV18 and TRBJ1-2; D ambiguous. The CDR3 region has the DNA TGTGCCAGCTCACCAGGGCTAGGGCAATCTGGCTACACCTTC. It translates to CASSPGLGQSGYTF.